The entry below describes one T cell receptor (beta chain). Its antigen is not identified. Assay used: immunoSEQ multiplex PCR; TCRdb lists only in-frame clones, some missing. This sample has about 130,000 clones; around 84% occur once, and the top ten carry over 4%. Trimming took off 4 bases at V and 6 bases at J, with 17 bases between the two ends. Germline CDR1 and CDR2: SGHDT and YYEEEE. The CDR3 has 14 amino acids. These data belong to a study of T cell responses to AZD1222 COVID-19 vaccine. Study results and caveats: Regions 160-218 and 743-854 held dominance among vaccine-associated CD4 TCRs, which spanned spike. Seropositive at baseline were only a handful of AZD1222 recipients. Donors skewed white British and female; clonal diversity was possibly underestimated.

The chain links TRBV5-6 to TRBJ2-7, with D hard to call. Source: peripheral blood, taken on day 0 of AZD1222 vaccination. This receptor was obtained from an adult in good health. CDR3 coding DNA: TGTGCCAGCAGCCCTCGCGTCCGGCTGGGCGAGCAGTACTTC. It translates to CASSPRVRLGEQYF.